Presented here are 3 T cell receptor beta chains from one specimen sequenced in a study of Tregs in tolerant kidney transplant recipients. TCRdb's table, derived via immunoSEQ multiplex PCR, lists solely in-frame clones and lacks some. The data show tens of thousands of clones, with about 90% seen just once and 0.55% to 0.75% held by the top ten. The sequencing sample was made of Tregs from blood. These TCRs come from a human donor in good health.

The chain recombines TRBV13 with TRBJ2-3, with 7 bases aligning to TRBD2. The germline CDR1 and CDR2 sequences are PRHDT and FYEKMQ (reference sequence). This CDR3 spans 15 amino acids. V gave up 2 bases and J gave up 5 bases; unmatched junction bases: 7. CDR3 in DNA: TGTGCCAGCAGCTTACGGGGGGAGATTAAAGATACGCAGTATTTT. It encodes CASSLRGEIKDTQYF.

The chain couples TRBV21-1 to TRBJ2-7; the DNA was not compared with TRBD1, the D call given in the table. TRBV21-1 constitutes a pseudogene. The length of the CDR3 is 17 residues. In DNA, the CDR3 is TGTGCCAGCAGCGCGGGGACAGGCGACAGGGGCTCCTACGAGCAGTACTTC. It codes for CASSAGTGDRGSYEQYF.

The chain carries TRBV5-1 and TRBJ2-5; D remains unclear. Germline CDR1 reads SGHRS; CDR2 reads YFSETQ. This CDR3 comprises 11 residues. The ends were cut back, 0 bases at V and 7 bases at J, with 4 bases in the middle. CDR3 DNA: TGCGCCAGCAGCTTGGTTGGGACCCAGTACTTC. It codes for CASSLVGTQYF.